This TCR beta chain was identified during a study of cytomegalovirus exposure and HLA in healthy donors. Study-level points and caveats: High sensitivity and specificity were reportedly achieved when the classifier diagnosed cytomegalovirus status. Analysis was carried out at a later point, and it linked a missense DCLRE1C variant to TCR beta V- and J-gene trimming. Among the most significant clusters, several appeared linked to common viral pathogens in a later analysis. It was taken for granted in presence/absence analyses that sequencing depth across donors was roughly uniform.

For this clone: Its antigen is unknown.

PCR employed 60 Vbeta and 13 Jbeta primers. Only in-frame clones appear in the TCRdb table, and some are missing; sequencing was by immunoSEQ multiplex PCR. The sample carries more than 200,000 clones, around 80% recorded once. The V gene end was trimmed by 6 bases and the J gene end by 2 bases; junction bases not matched to a gene: 2. The CDR3 runs 13 residues. CDR1 and CDR2 (germline): MNHEY, SMNVEV (reference sequence). The source of this sequence is a man aged 35 to 55 in good health and CMV-seropositive. This chain joins TRBV27 and TRBJ2-7, with 9 bases aligning to TRBD1. The sequencing sample was made of PBMCs. The CDR3 here is CASRGQGTYEQYV. The CDR3 DNA reads as TGTGCCAGCAGGGGACAGGGAACCTACGAGCAGTACGTC.